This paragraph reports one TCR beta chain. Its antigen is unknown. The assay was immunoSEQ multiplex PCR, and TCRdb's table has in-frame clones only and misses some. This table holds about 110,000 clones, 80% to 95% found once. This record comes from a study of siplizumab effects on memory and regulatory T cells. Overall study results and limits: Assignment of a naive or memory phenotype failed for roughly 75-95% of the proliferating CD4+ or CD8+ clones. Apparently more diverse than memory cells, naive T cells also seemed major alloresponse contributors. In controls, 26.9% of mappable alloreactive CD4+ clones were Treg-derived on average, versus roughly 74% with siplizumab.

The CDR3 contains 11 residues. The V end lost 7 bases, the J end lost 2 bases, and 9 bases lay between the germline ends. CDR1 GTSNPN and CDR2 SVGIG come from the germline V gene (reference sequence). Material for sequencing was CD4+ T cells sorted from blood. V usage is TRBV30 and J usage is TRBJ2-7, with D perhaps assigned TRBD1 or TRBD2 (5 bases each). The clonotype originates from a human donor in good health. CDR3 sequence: CAFGATYEQYF. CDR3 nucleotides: TGTGCCTTCGGGGCTACCTACGAGCAGTACTTC.